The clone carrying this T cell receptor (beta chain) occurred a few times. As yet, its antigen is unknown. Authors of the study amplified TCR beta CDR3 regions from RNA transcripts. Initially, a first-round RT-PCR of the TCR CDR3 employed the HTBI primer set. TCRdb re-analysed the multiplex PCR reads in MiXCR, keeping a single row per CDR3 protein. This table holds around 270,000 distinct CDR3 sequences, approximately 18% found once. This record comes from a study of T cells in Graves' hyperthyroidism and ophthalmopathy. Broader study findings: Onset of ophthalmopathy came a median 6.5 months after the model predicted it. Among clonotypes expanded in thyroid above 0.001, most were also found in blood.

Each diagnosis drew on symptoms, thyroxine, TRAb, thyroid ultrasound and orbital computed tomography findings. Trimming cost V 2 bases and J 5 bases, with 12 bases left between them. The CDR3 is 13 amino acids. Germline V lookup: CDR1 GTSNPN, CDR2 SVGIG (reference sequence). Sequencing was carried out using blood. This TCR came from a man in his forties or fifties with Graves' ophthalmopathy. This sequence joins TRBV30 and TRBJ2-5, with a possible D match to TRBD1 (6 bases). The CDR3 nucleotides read TGTGCCTGGAGTTCAGGGGTAGTTGAGACCCAGTACTTC. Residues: CAWSSGVVETQYF.